This T cell receptor beta chain originates from a study of shared clonotypes between healthy human individuals. The overall study: Three plates each covered CD4 naive and memory; CD8 naive two, CD8 memory one. General study findings and limits: Relative to memory subsets, naive subsets generally showed larger estimated richness.

V dropped 2 bases and J dropped 2; count of bases not matched to a gene: 13. Per the germline V gene, CDR1 is SNHLY and CDR2 is FYNNEI. This CDR3 is built from 18 residues. On this clone itself: As yet, its antigen is unknown.

Positively selected for CCR7, the CD45RO-negative cells used as naive CD8 cells excluded terminally differentiated effector memory CD45RA+ cells. Donors had no recently reported acute infections or vaccinations and were HIV-negative. Authors' data handling: Junction-only sequences without quality scores were provided by ImmunoSEQ, so filtering was different. Data came from immunoSEQ multiplex PCR; TCRdb stores just in-frame clones and leaves some out. D and trimming come from the DNA, and the V and J calls and clone size come from that table. In the table there are roughly 2 million clones, roughly 95% of which are singletons.

This TCR was sampled from a man aged 18 to 29 in good health. The rearrangement links TRBV2 to TRBJ2-3, with 7 bases matching TRBD2. Sequencing input: naive CD8+ T cells sorted from blood. CDR3 DNA sequence: TGTGCCAGCAGTGAATACGGGGCTAGCGGCTGGGTCACAGATACGCAGTATTTT. This encodes CASSEYGASGWVTDTQYF.